These T cell receptor beta chains were read from a single sample in a study of blood T cell repertoires in COVID-19. Assay used: immunoSEQ multiplex PCR; TCRdb lists only in-frame clones, some missing. The profile covers fewer than 200,000 clones, with about 86% appearing a single time and less than 4% taken by the ten largest. The sample taken for sequencing was PBMCs or T cells enriched from blood (not recorded which). Receptors originate from a woman aged 45-65 years in a cohort exposed to, infected with or recovered from COVID-19 (not recorded which). CDR3s include the opening cysteine and the closing phenylalanine or tryptophan. D genes are given only for firm matches. Only some rows state a clone size, as once, few, many or a class for expanded clones.

v_gene: TRBV7-2
j_gene: TRBJ2-7
d_gene: TRBD2
abundance: once
CDR3nt: TGTGCCAGCAGCTTAGAGGCTAGCGGGGGGGTCTACGAGCAGTACTTC
CDR3aa: CASSLEASGGVYEQYF

v_gene: TRBV6-2/TRBV6-3
j_gene: TRBJ1-5
d_gene: NA
abundance: NA
CDR3nt: TGTGCCAGCAGTTACTCGTCGGCGGGGGTCAGCAATCAGCCCCAGCATTTT
CDR3aa: CASSYSSAGVSNQPQHF

v_gene: TRBV11-2
j_gene: TRBJ1-3
d_gene: NA
abundance: NA
CDR3nt: TGTGCCAGCAGCCTACGCCCTGGAAACACCATATATTTT
CDR3aa: CASSLRPGNTIYF

v_gene: TRBV27
j_gene: TRBJ2-3
d_gene: NA
abundance: NA
CDR3nt: TGTGCCAGCAGTAACATTATGGATACGCAGTATTTT
CDR3aa: CASSNIMDTQYF

v_gene: TRBV6-2/TRBV6-3
j_gene: TRBJ2-1
d_gene: TRBD1
abundance: few
CDR3nt: TGTGCCAGCAGTTACTTGGGACAGCCTTACAATGAGCAGTTCTTC
CDR3aa: CASSYLGQPYNEQFF

v_gene: TRBV30
j_gene: TRBJ2-2
d_gene: TRBD1
abundance: few
CDR3nt: TGTGCCTGGAGTGCCCGACAGGGGTGGGCCGGGGAGCTGTTTTTT
CDR3aa: CAWSARQGWAGELFF

v_gene: TRBV6-1
j_gene: TRBJ2-1
d_gene: TRBD2
abundance: NA
CDR3nt: TGTGCCAGCAGTGAAATGGCGGGAGTGGATAATGAGCAGTTCTTC
CDR3aa: CASSEMAGVDNEQFF

v_gene: TRBV19
j_gene: TRBJ2-7
d_gene: TRBD1
abundance: NA
CDR3nt: TGTGCCAGTAGACAATTAGGGACAGGGGGCTTCTACGAGCAGTACTTC
CDR3aa: CASRQLGTGGFYEQYF

v_gene: TRBV18
j_gene: TRBJ2-7
d_gene: NA
abundance: NA
CDR3nt: TGTGCCAGCTCACCGACAGAACCTCCCTACGAGCAGTACTTC
CDR3aa: CASSPTEPPYEQYF

v_gene: TRBV30
j_gene: TRBJ2-1
d_gene: NA
abundance: NA
CDR3nt: TGTGCCTGGACGGTCCTGAGCTCCTACAATGAGCAGTTCTTC
CDR3aa: CAWTVLSSYNEQFF